This TCR beta chain was captured by sequencing in a study of CD8+CD57+ T cells in acquired aplastic anemia. The CDR3 runs 15 residues. In germline, CDR1 is SGHDN, CDR2 FVKESK. V shed 3 bases and J 3 bases; nucleotides not matched to a gene: 7. For CDR3 and TCR beta VDJ profiling, genomic DNA was the template used. TCRdb independently ran MiXCR on the reads; one entry per CDR3 protein. The sample has 210,000 or so distinct CDR3 sequences; almost 50% are singletons. This clonotype was detected many times. Patients picked for sequencing had shown CD8+CD57+ cell expansion detected by flow cytometry. Each patient had severe acquired aplastic anemia.

Source material: sorted CD4+, CD8+, or CD8+CD57+ T cells (not recorded which) from PBMCs. V is TRBV14 and J is TRBJ2-7, with 8 nucleotides matching TRBD1. This TCR derives from a human donor with aplastic anemia. The CDR3 DNA reads as TGTGCCAGCAGCCAGTTTCCAGGGGGCTACTACGAGCAGTACTTC. Its protein is CASSQFPGGYYEQYF.